This T cell receptor beta chain was sequenced in a study of patients and donors after allogeneic stem cell transplantation. TCRdb itself ran the RT-PCR reads through MiXCR, one entry per CDR3 protein. The data show tens of thousands of distinct CDR3 sequences, around 48% seen once. This clonotype was detected only once. CDR3 length equals 15 residues. The germline V gene encodes CDR1 SGHDT and CDR2 YYEEEE. The V gene lost 4 bases and the J gene lost 8 bases, with 19 bases spanning the gap. The source is a human donor who was either an allogeneic HSCT recipient or a stem cell or donor lymphocyte infusion donor (not recorded which). It is not recorded whose cells these are; they may come from a transplant donor. The source material was blood, either unsorted or a sorted T cell fraction (not recorded which). The chain recombines TRBV5-6 with TRBJ2-1; tentatively, D is TRBD1 (6 bases). CDR3 region: CASSNRDTYPYEQFF. CDR3 DNA: TGTGCCAGCAGCAATAGGGACACCTATCCTTATGAGCAGTTCTTC.